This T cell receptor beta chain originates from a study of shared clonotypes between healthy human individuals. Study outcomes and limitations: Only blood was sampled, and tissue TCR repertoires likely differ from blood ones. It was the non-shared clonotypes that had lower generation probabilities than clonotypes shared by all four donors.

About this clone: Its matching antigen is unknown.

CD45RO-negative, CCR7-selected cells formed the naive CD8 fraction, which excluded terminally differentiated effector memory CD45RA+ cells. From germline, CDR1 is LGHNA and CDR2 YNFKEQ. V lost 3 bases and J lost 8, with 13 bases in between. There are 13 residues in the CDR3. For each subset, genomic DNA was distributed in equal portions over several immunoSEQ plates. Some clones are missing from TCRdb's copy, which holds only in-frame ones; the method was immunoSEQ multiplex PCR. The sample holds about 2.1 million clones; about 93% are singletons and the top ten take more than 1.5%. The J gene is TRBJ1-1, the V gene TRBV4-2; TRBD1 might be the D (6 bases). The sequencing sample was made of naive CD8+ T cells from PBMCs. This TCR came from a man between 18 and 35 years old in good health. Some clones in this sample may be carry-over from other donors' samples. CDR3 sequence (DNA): TGTGCCAGCAGCCAGGAACTAGGGACAGAAGCTTTCTTT. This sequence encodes CASSQELGTEAFF.